These 10 T cell receptor beta chains came from one sample sequenced in a study of OX40 agonist ivuxolimab in advanced cancers. Data came from immunoSEQ multiplex PCR; TCRdb stores just in-frame clones and leaves some out. Here the sample spans around 25,000 clones, 80% to 90% being singletons. The source was CD4+ or CD8+ T cells sorted from blood, collected in a trial of the OX40 agonist ivuxolimab. The receptors shown here come from an adult with an advanced solid tumor such as melanoma, head and neck, liver or kidney cancer.

The V gene is TRBV9, the J gene TRBJ2-2; TRBD1 or TRBD2 may be the D gene (6 bases each). The V end was cut by 7 bases, the J end by 6 bases, with 16 bases between. Germline CDR1 reads SGDLS; CDR2 reads YYNGEE. CDR3 length: 14 amino acids. CDR3 residues: CASESGATPGELFF. The CDR3 DNA follows: TGTGCCAGCGAATCGGGGGCCACACCCGGGGAGCTGTTTTTT. The variable domain in full, with the rest retrieved from reference TRBV9 and TRBJ2-2, is DSGVTQTPKHLITATGQRVTLRCSPRSGDLSVYWYQQSLDQGLQFLIQYYNGEERAKGNILERFSAQQFPDLHSELNLSSLELGDSALYFCASESGATPGELFFGEGSRLTVL.

J is TRBJ1-1 and V is TRBV18, with D perhaps TRBD1 (6 bases). V lost 3 bases and J 1 base, leaving 15 bases between the germline ends. The CDR3 contains 16 residues. The germline gives CDR1 KGHSH, CDR2 LQKENI. CDR3 loop: CASSPYRDTKNTEAFF. The CDR3 nucleotides are TGTGCCAGCTCACCTTACAGGGACACCAAGAACACTGAAGCTTTCTTT.

The J gene is TRBJ2-7, the V gene TRBV29-1; perhaps TRBD1 as D (6 bases). Trimming pared 2 bases from V and 0 bases from J, leaving 14 bases between. The CDR3 is 15 amino acids. Germline CDR1 reads SQVTM; CDR2 reads ANQGSEA. The chain's CDR3 is CSVETRDISSYEQYF. In nucleotides, the CDR3 is TGCAGCGTTGAAACAAGGGACATAAGCTCCTACGAGCAGTACTTC.

This clone was picked up a small number of times. CDR3 nucleotide sequence: TGTGCCAGCAGTTTATCGTGGGGCGAGATGCAGTACTTC. Its protein product is CASSLSWGEMQYF. The genes are TRBV27 and TRBJ2-7; a weak D match, TRBD1 (5 bases). The CDR3 loop spans 13 amino acids. V lost 0 bases and J 9 bases, leaving 12 bases between the germline ends. Germline CDR1 MNHEY, CDR2 SMNVEV (reference sequence).

The V and J genes are TRBV29-1 and TRBJ2-3; D might be TRBD2 (5 bases). CDR1 SQVTM and CDR2 ANQGSEA come from the germline V gene. V lost 5 bases to trimming and J lost 5 bases, with 14 bases between them. The CDR3 contains 13 residues. CDR3 protein: CSVIGVGRDTQYF. CDR3 DNA sequence: TGCAGCGTTATCGGTGTGGGGAGAGATACGCAGTATTTT.

The rearrangement uses TRBV7-9 and TRBJ2-3; 16 bases are shared with TRBD2. The CDR3 runs to 17 residues. V trimming: 4 bases; J trimming: 8 bases; junction bases outside the gene matches: 9. The germline gives CDR1 SEHNR, CDR2 FQNEAQ (reference sequence). As DNA, the CDR3 is TGTGCCAGCAGCTCCGGGACTAGCGGGGGGGCCTCAGGTACGCAGTATTTT. Protein product: CASSSGTSGGASGTQYF.

The genes are TRBV4-3 and TRBJ2-1, with 10 bases fitting TRBD2. Trimming took 1 base from V and 4 from J; bases not matched to a gene: 10. CDR3 size: 18 residues. CDR1 and CDR2 (germline): LGHNA, YSLEER. CDR3 nucleotide sequence: TGCGCCAGCAGCCAAGGATTAGCGGGGGGCCAAAAATACAATGAGCAGTTCTTC. Residues: CASSQGLAGGQKYNEQFF.

This clone was detected a few times. This chain uses TRBV14 with TRBJ1-2, with TRBD1 matching 7 bases. CDR3 length: 16 residues. V trimming: 1 base; J trimming: 4 bases; junction bases outside the gene matches: 9. CDR1 is SGHDN, CDR2 FVKESK, per germline. CDR3 DNA sequence: TGTGCCAGCAGCCAAGGGGGATCGGGACAGTTCTATGGCTACACCTTC. As protein: CASSQGGSGQFYGYTF.

This rearrangement joins TRBV13 to TRBJ2-2, with 7 bases aligning to TRBD2. The length of the CDR3 is 15 residues. Germline loops: CDR1 PRHDT, CDR2 FYEKMQ (reference sequence). V trimming: 5 bases; J trimming: 0 bases; junction bases outside the gene matches: 3. CDR3 bases: TGTGCCAGCAGCCTCGCGGGGGCGAACACCGGGGAGCTGTTTTTT. Translated: CASSLAGANTGELFF.

The chain couples TRBV9 to TRBJ2-1; 8 positions match TRBD2. The CDR3 sequence is 16 residues long. Germline V gene sequence: CDR1 SGDLS, CDR2 YYNGEE. The ends lost 6 bases at V and 7 bases at J; junction bases unmatched: 15. The DNA for the CDR3 is TGTGCCAGCATCGCTATCGCGGGGGGCGTCGGTAATGAGCAGTTCTTC. The encoded protein is CASIAIAGGVGNEQFF.